The present T cell receptor beta chain was sequenced within a study of blood T cell repertoires in COVID-19. Turning to the study itself: Whether acute or convalescent, the COVID-19 samples came from the United States, Italy and Spain.

Repertoires were generated with immunoSEQ multiplex PCR, while TCRdb's copy carries only in-frame clones and drops some. The table lists about 160,000 clones, around 80% of them singletons. Germline values: CDR1 SGHNT, CDR2 YENEEA. The CDR3 length is 15 residues. V was clipped by 5 bases and J by 4 bases; unmatched bases: 5. The V call is TRBV11-3, the J call TRBJ1-1; TRBD1 agrees at 12 bases. The clonotype originates from an elderly woman with acute or convalescent COVID-19. The sequenced sample consisted of peripheral blood. The CDR3 DNA follows: TGTGCCAGCAGCCAGGGACAGGGGGCGAGCACTGAAGCTTTCTTT. Residues: CASSQGQGASTEAFF.